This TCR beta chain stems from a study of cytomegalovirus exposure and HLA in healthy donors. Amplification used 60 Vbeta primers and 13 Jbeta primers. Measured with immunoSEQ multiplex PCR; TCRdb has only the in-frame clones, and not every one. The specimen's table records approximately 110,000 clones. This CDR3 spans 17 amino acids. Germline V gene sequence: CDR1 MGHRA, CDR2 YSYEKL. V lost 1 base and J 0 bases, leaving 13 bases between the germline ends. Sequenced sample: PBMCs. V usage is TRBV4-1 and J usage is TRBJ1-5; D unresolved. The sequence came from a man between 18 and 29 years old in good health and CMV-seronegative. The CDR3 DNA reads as TGCGCCAGCAGCCAAGTACAGATTTCGTATAGCAATCAGCCCCAGCATTTT. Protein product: CASSQVQISYSNQPQHF.